This TCR beta chain was documented in a study of blood T cell repertoires in COVID-19. Germline CDR1 reads MDHEN; CDR2 reads SYDVKM. V lost 1 base to trimming and J lost 1 base, with 5 bases between them. This CDR3 comprises 13 residues. The method was immunoSEQ multiplex PCR; TCRdb's version includes in-frame clones alone and lacks a portion of them. The sample has some 97,000 clones; 70% to 90% are singletons. The V gene is TRBV28, the J gene TRBJ2-7, with no clear D. Sample: peripheral blood. The origin of this receptor is a man aged 45 to 65 with active or convalescent COVID-19. The CDR3 coding sequence is TGTGCCAGCAGTTTATTCGTATCCTACGAGCAGTACTTC. Translation: CASSLFVSYEQYF.